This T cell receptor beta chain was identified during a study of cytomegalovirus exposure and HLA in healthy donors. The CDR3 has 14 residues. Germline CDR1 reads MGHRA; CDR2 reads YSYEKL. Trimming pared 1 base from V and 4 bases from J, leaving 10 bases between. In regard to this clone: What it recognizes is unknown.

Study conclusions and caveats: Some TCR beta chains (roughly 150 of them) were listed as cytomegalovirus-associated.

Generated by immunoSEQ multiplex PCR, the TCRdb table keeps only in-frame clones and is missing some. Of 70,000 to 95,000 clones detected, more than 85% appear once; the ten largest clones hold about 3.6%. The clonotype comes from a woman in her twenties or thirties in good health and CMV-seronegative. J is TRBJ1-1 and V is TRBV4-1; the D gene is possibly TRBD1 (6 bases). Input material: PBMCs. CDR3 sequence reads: CASSQGLGATEAFF. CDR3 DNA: TGCGCCAGCAGCCAAGGTCTGGGGGCCACTGAAGCTTTCTTT.